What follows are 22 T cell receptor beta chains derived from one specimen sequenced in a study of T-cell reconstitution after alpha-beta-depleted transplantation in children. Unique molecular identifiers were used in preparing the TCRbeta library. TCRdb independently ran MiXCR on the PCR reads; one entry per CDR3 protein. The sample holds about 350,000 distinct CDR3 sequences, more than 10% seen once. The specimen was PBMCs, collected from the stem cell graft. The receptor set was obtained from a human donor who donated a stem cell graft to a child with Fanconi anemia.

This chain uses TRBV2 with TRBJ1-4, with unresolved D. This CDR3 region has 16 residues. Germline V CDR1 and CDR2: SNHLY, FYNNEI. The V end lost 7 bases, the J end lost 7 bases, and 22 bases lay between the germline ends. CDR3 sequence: CASMSSWRSGGEKLFF. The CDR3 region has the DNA TGTGCCAGCATGAGTTCTTGGCGGTCTGGAGGTGAAAAACTGTTTTTT.

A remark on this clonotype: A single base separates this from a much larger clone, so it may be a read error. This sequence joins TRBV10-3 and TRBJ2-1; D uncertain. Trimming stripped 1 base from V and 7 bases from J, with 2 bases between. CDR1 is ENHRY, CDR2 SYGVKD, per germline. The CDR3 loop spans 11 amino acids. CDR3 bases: TGTGCCATCAGTGAGTGGAATGAGCAGTTCTTC. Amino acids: CAISEWNEQFF.

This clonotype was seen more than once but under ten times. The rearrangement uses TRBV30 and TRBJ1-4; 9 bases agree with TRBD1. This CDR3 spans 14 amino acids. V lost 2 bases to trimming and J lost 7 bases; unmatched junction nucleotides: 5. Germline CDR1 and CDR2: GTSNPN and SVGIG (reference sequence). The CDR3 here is CAWSLQGAAEKLFF. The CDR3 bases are TGTGCCTGGAGTTTACAGGGGGCGGCTGAAAAACTGTTTTTT.

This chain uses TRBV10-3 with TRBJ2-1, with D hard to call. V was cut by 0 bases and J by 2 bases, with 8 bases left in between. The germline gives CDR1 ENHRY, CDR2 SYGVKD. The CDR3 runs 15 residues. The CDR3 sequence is CAISESDRPYNEQFF. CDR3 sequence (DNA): TGTGCCATCAGTGAGTCAGACCGTCCCTACAATGAGCAGTTCTTC.

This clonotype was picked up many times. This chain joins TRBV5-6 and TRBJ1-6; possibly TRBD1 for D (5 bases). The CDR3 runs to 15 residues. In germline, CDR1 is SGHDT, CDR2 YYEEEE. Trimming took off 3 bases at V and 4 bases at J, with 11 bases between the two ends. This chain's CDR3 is CASSSGPHYNSPLHF. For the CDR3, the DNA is TGTGCCAGCAGCTCGGGACCGCATTATAATTCACCCCTCCACTTT.

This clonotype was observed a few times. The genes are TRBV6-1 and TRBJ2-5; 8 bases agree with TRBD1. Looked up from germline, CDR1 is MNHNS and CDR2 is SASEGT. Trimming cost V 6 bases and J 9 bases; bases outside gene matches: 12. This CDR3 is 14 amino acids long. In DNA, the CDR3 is TGTGCCAGCAGCCAGGACAGGGTCCCGGGGGCCCAGTACTTC. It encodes CASSQDRVPGAQYF.

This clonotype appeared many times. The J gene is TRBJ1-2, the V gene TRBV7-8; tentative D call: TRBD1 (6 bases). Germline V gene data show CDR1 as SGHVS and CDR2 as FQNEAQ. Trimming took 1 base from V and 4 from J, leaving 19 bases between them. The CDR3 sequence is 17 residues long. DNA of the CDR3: TGTGCCAGCAGCTTAGGGGGGGGCAAGGGGACTGGCTATGGCTACACCTTC. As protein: CASSLGGGKGTGYGYTF.

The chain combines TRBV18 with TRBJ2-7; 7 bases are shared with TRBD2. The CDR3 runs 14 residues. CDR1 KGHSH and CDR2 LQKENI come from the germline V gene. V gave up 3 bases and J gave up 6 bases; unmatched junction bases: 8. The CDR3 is CASSPLPTSAEQYV. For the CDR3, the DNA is TGTGCCAGCTCACCCCTCCCAACTAGCGCCGAGCAGTACGTC.

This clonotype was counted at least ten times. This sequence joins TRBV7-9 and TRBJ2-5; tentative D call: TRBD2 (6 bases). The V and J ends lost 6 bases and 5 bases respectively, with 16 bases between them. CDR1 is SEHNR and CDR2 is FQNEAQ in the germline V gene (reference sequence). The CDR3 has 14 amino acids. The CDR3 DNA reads TGTGCCAGCAGAAATGCTGGGGGGAGGGAGACCCAGTACTTC. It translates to CASRNAGGRETQYF.

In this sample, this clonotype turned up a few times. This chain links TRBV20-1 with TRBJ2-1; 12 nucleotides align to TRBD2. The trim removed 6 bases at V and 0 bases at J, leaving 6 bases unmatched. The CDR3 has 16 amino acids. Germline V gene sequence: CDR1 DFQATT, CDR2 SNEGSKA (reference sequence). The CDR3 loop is CSASTSGGRSYNEQFF. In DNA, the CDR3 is TGCAGTGCGTCGACTAGCGGGGGTCGCTCCTACAATGAGCAGTTCTTC.

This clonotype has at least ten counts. CDR3 region: CASNDRARQPQHF. CDR3 DNA: TGTGCCAGTAACGACAGGGCCCGGCAGCCCCAGCATTTT. The chain couples TRBV6-2 or TRBV6-3 to TRBJ1-5, with 7 bases aligning to TRBD1. CDR3 length: 13 residues. Germline values: CDR1 MNHEY, CDR2 SVGEGT. V lost 9 bases, J lost 7 bases, and 9 bases stayed unmatched.

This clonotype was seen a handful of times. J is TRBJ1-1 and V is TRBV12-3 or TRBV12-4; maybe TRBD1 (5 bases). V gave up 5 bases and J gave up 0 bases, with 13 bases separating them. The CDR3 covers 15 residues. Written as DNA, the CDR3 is TGTGCCAGCAGTATCCGCGGGGCTGTGAACACTGAAGCTTTCTTT. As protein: CASSIRGAVNTEAFF.

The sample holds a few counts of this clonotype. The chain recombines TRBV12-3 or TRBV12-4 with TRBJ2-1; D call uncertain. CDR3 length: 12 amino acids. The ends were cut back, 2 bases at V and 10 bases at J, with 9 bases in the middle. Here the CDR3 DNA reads TGTGCCAGCAGTTTATTGGGCAGGGAGCAGTTCTTC. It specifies CASSLLGREQFF.

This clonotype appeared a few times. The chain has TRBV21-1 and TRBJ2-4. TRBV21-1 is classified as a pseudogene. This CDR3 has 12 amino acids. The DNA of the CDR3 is TGTGCCAGCAGCTTCCACGGGAACATTCAGTACTTC. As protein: CASSFHGNIQYF.

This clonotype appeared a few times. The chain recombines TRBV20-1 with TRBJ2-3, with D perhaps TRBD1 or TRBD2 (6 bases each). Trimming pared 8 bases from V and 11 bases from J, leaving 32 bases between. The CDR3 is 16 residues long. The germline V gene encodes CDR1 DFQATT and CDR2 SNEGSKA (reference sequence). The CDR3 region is CSSSLGGPSRYSGQYF. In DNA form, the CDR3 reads TGCAGTTCATCTCTTGGGGGGCCGTCCCGGTATAGTGGGCAGTATTTT.

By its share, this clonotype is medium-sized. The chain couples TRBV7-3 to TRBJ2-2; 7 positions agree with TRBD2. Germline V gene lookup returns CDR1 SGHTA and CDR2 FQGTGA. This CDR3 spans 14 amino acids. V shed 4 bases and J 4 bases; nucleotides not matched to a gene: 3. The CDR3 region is CASSSGGSTGELFF. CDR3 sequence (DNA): TGTGCCAGCAGCTCCGGGGGGAGCACCGGGGAGCTGTTTTTT.

CDR3 DNA: TGTGCCAGCAGCCAACAACCGATTACCAGGGCCGGAGATACGCAGTATTTT. The encoded protein is CASSQQPITRAGDTQYF. The rearrangement uses TRBV4-2 and TRBJ2-3; a weak D match, TRBD1 (5 bases). The CDR3 consists of 17 residues. Per the germline V gene, CDR1 is LGHNA and CDR2 is YNFKEQ. Trimming took off 2 bases at V and 5 bases at J, with 20 bases between the two ends.

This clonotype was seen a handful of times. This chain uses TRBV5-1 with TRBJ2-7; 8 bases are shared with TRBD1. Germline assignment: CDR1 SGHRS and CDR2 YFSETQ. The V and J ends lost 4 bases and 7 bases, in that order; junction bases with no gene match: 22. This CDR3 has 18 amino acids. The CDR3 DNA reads TGCGCCAGCAGCCCTGCCCTCCCCTACCGGGACAGGCCTAGAGAGCAGTACTTC. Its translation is CASSPALPYRDRPREQYF.

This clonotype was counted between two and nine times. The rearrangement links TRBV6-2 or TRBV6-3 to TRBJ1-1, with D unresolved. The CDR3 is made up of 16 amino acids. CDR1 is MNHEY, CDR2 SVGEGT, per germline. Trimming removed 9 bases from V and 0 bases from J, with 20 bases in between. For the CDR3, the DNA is TGTGCCAGTTTTCAGCCTGGCGGAGGGCTGAACACTGAAGCTTTCTTT. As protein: CASFQPGGGLNTEAFF.

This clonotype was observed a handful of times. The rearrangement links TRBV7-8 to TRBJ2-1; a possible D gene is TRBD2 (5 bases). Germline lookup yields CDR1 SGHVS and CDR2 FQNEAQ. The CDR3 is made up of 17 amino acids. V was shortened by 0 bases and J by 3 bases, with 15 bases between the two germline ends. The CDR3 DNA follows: TGTGCCAGCAGCTTAGCGCGCCTCCCCGGGGTCTACAATGAGCAGTTCTTC. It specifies CASSLARLPGVYNEQFF.

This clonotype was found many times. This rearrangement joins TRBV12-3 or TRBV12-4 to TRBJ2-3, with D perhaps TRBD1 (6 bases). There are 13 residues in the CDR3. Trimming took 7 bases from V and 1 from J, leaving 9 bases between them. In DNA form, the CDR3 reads TGTGCCAGCATGGGGGCCGGCACAGATACGCAGTATTTT. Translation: CASMGAGTDTQYF.

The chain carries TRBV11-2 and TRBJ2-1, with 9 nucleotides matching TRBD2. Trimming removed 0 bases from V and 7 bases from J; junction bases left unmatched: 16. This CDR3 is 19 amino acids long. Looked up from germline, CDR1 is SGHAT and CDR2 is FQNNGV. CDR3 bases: TGTGCCAGCAGCTTAGATACATTAACGGGCCTAGCGGGATGGAATGAGCAGTTCTTC. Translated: CASSLDTLTGLAGWNEQFF.